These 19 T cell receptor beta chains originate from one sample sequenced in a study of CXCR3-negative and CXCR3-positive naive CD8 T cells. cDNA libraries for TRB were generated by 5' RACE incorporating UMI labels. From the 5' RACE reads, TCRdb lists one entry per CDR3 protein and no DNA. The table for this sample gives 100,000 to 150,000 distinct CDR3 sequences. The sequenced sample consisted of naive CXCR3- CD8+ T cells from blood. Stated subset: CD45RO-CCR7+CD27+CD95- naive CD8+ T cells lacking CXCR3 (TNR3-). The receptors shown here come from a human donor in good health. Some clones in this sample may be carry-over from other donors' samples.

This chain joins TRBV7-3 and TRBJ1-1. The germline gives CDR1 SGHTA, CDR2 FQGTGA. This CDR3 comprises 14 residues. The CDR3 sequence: CASSLSDRNTEAFF.

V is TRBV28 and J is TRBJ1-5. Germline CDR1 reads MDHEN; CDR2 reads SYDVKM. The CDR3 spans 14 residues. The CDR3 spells CASPQRPQGQPQHF.

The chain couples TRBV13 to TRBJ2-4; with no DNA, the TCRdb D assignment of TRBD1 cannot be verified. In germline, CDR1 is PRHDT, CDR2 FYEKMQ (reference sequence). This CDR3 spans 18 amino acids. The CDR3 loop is CASSQKAGADIAKNIQYF.

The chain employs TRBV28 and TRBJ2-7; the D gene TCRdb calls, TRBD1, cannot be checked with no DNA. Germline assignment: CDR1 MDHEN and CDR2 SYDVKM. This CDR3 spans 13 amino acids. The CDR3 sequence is CASGAAATYEQYF.

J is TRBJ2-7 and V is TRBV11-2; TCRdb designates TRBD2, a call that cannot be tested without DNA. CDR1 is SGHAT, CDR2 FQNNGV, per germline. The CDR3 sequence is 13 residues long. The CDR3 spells CASSLGTSSEQYF.

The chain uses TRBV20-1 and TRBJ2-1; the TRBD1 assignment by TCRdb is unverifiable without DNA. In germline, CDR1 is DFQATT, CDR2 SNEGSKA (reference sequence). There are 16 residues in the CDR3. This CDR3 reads CSAEAWLTGRYNEQFF.

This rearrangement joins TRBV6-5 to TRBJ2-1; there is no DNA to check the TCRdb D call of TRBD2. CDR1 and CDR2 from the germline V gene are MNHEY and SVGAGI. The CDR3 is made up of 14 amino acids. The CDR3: CASSYRGGYNEQFF.

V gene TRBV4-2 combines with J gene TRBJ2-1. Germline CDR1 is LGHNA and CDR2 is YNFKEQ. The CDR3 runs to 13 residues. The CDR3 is CASSQDRLPEQFF.

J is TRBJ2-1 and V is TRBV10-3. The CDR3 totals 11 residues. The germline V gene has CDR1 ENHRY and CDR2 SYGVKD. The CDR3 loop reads CATLADNEQFF.

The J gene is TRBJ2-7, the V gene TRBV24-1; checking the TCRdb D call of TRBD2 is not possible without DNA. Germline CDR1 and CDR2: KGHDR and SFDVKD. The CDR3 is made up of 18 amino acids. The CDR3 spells CATSEWTSGRAPTYEQYF.

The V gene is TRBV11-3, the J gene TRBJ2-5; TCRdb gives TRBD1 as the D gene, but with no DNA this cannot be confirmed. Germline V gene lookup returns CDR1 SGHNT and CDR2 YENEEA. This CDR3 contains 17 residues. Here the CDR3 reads CASSPTSGTDFQETQYF.

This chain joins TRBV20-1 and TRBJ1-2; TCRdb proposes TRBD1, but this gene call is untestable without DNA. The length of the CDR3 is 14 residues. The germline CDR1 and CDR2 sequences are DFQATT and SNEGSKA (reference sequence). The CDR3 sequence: CSARASWGSNGYTF.

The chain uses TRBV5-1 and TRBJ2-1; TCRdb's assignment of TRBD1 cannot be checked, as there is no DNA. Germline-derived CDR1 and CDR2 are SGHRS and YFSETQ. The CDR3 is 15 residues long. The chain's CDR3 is CASSGTPADYNEQFF.

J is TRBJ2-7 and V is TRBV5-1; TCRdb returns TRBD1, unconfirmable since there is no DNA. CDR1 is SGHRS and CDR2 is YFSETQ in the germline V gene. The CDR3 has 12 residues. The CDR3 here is CASSHDSYEQYF.

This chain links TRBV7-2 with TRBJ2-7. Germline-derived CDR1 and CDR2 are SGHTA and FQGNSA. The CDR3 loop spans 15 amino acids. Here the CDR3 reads CASSLEVRQACEQYF.

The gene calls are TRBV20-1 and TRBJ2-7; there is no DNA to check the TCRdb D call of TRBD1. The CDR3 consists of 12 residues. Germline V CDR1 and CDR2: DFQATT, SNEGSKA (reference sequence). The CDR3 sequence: CSARGGSYEQYF.

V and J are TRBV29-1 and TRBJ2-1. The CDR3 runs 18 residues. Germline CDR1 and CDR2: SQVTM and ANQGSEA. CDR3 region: CSVEERVLTRSSYNEQFF.

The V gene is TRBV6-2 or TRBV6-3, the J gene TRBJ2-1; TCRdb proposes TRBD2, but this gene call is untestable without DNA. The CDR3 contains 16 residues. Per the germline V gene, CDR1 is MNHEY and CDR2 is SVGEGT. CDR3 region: CASSYPTSGGSHEQFF.

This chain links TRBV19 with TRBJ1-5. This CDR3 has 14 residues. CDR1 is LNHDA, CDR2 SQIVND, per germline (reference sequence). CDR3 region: CASSRAQVNQPQHF.